The entry that follows covers one T cell receptor beta chain sequence. The antigen is not known. Germline CDR1 reads KGHSH; CDR2 reads LQKENI. There are 16 residues in the CDR3. V dropped 3 bases and J dropped 4; count of bases not matched to a gene: 6. Sequencing was performed with immunoSEQ multiplex PCR; in TCRdb, only in-frame clones are kept and a portion is missing. The data show over 2 million clones, 85% to 95% seen once. This sample was taken from a study of shared clonotypes between healthy human individuals. Overall study results and limits: The study generally estimated greater richness for naive than memory subsets. A handful of donors had 4% to 5% of their naive CD4 clonotypes in common. Investigators expected sequencing depth to affect clonotype sharing among donors.

Caucasian adults living in Nashville, Tennessee, provided all samples. The chain carries TRBV18 and TRBJ2-1; TRBD2 matches at 10 bases. This clonotype was sampled from a man aged 18 to 30 in good health. Sequencing used naive CD4+ T cells sorted from blood. Subset reported: CD45RA+ positively selected. CDR3 sequence reads: CASSPVSSGSYNEQFF. The CDR3 DNA reads as TGTGCCAGCTCACCGGTCTCTAGCGGGAGTTACAATGAGCAGTTCTTC.